The rows below give T cell receptor beta chains drawn from one sample of a study of cytomegalovirus exposure and HLA in healthy donors. Here immunoSEQ multiplex PCR was the method, and the copy in TCRdb shows in-frame clones only, minus some. The profile shows 150,000 to 200,000 clones, approximately 85% of them singletons. The sample consisted of PBMCs. The receptors originated from a man aged 18 to 35 in good health and CMV-seronegative. Each CDR3 is given with its conserved first and last residue. Each record gives: clone size, V gene, J gene, D gene, CDR3 protein, CDR3 DNA. A D gene is named only where the DNA matches it firmly. Size is omitted from some rows. Given values are once, few, many or a class for expanded clones.

size: -
V: TRBV30
J: TRBJ2-1
D: TRBD2
CDR3: CAWSHLAGDYNEQFF
DNA: TGTGCCTGGAGTCACCTAGCGGGAGACTACAATGAGCAGTTCTTC

size: -
V: TRBV5-1
J: TRBJ2-5
D: -
CDR3: CASSRSSGGRETQYF
DNA: TGCGCCAGCAGCCGGTCGTCGGGGGGCAGGGAGACCCAGTACTTC

size: -
V: TRBV19
J: TRBJ2-7
D: -
CDR3: CASSPSAYEQYF
DNA: TGTGCCAGTAGTCCCTCCGCCTACGAGCAGTACTTC

size: -
V: TRBV25-1
J: TRBJ2-7
D: TRBD2
CDR3: CASSEAGSGTYEQYF
DNA: TGTGCCAGCAGTGAAGCGGGTAGCGGGACCTACGAGCAGTACTTC

size: -
V: TRBV5-1
J: TRBJ2-5
D: -
CDR3: CASSAGTQIQETQYF
DNA: TGCGCCAGCAGCGCCGGGACACAGATTCAAGAGACCCAGTACTTC

size: -
V: TRBV7-9
J: TRBJ2-7
D: TRBD2
CDR3: CASSRPGLAGEGLSYEQYF
DNA: TGTGCCAGCAGCCGCCCGGGACTAGCGGGAGAGGGGCTCTCCTACGAGCAGTACTTC

size: -
V: TRBV7-2
J: TRBJ2-3
D: -
CDR3: CASSPLRGRDTQYF
DNA: TGTGCCAGCAGCCCACTCAGGGGCAGAGATACGCAGTATTTT

size: -
V: TRBV4-3
J: TRBJ2-5
D: -
CDR3: CASSQDGGSFRGETQYF
DNA: TGCGCCAGCAGCCAAGATGGAGGGTCTTTCCGCGGGGAGACCCAGTACTTC

size: -
V: TRBV7-7
J: TRBJ1-3
D: -
CDR3: CASSLDRSSGNTIYF
DNA: TGTGCTAGCAGCTTAGACCGGAGCTCTGGAAACACCATATATTTT

size: few
V: TRBV7-9
J: TRBJ1-3
D: TRBD1
CDR3: CASSLRGGNTIYF
DNA: TGTGCCAGCAGCTTACGAGGGGGCAACACCATATATTTT

size: -
V: TRBV6-1
J: TRBJ1-6
D: -
CDR3: CASSERQNSPLHF
DNA: TGTGCCAGCAGTGAGAGACAGAATTCACCCCTCCACTTT

size: -
V: TRBV5-4
J: TRBJ2-7
D: -
CDR3: CASSLDRRSYEQYF
DNA: TGTGCCAGCAGCTTGGACAGAAGGTCCTACGAGCAGTACTTC

size: -
V: TRBV30
J: TRBJ2-7
D: TRBD1
CDR3: CACNRGRTDEQYF
DNA: TGTGCCTGCAACAGGGGGCGCACGGACGAGCAGTACTTC

size: -
V: TRBV7-3
J: TRBJ2-1
D: -
CDR3: CASSSPAEARGYNEQFF
DNA: TGTGCCAGCAGCTCCCCAGCGGAGGCGAGAGGCTACAATGAGCAGTTCTTC

size: -
V: TRBV19
J: TRBJ1-5
D: TRBD1
CDR3: CASSPGTGRNQPQHF
DNA: TGTGCCAGTAGTCCCGGGACAGGGCGCAATCAGCCCCAGCATTTT

size: -
V: TRBV5-1
J: TRBJ1-6
D: TRBD1
CDR3: CASSILTGGENSPLHF
DNA: TGCGCCAGCAGCATACTAACAGGGGGCGAGAATTCACCCCTCCACTTT

size: -
V: TRBV7-9
J: TRBJ2-3
D: TRBD2
CDR3: CASTQIPSGASGVSDTQYF
DNA: TGTGCCAGCACTCAGATACCTAGTGGGGCTAGCGGGGTTTCGGATACGCAGTATTTT

size: -
V: TRBV2
J: TRBJ2-3
D: TRBD1
CDR3: CASISGTGGTDTQYF
DNA: TGTGCCAGCATTTCCGGGACAGGGGGAACAGATACGCAGTATTTT

size: -
V: TRBV12-5
J: TRBJ2-3
D: TRBD1
CDR3: CASRTGGSKDTQYF
DNA: TGTGCTAGCAGGACAGGGGGCTCGAAAGATACGCAGTATTTT

size: once
V: TRBV9
J: TRBJ2-5
D: TRBD2
CDR3: CASSVGGREVETQYF
DNA: TGTGCCAGCAGCGTAGGAGGGAGGGAGGTAGAGACCCAGTACTTC

size: -
V: TRBV18
J: TRBJ1-4
D: TRBD1
CDR3: CASSERTGVKEKLFF
DNA: TGTGCCAGCTCAGAAAGAACAGGGGTTAAAGAAAAACTATTTTTT

size: once
V: TRBV21-1
J: TRBJ2-5
D: -
CDR3: CASSARRGTQYF
DNA: TGTGCCAGCAGCGCCCGGAGGGGGACCCAGTACTTC

size: -
V: TRBV5-1
J: TRBJ2-7
D: -
CDR3: CASSLRGRGQYEQYF
DNA: TGCGCCAGCAGCTTGCGAGGCCGGGGTCAGTACGAGCAGTACTTC

size: -
V: TRBV6-6
J: TRBJ1-1
D: -
CDR3: CASSYELGVGNTEAFF
DNA: TGTGCCAGCAGCTACGAGCTAGGGGTAGGAAACACTGAAGCTTTCTTT

size: -
V: TRBV19
J: TRBJ2-5
D: TRBD1
CDR3: CASTRDRGETQYF
DNA: TGTGCCAGTACCCGGGACAGAGGAGAGACCCAGTACTTC

size: -
V: TRBV5-1
J: TRBJ2-7
D: TRBD1
CDR3: CASSLNTGGMYEQYF
DNA: TGCGCCAGCAGCTTAAACACAGGGGGCATGTACGAGCAGTACTTC

size: -
V: TRBV7-9
J: TRBJ2-7
D: -
CDR3: CASSSPRDFYEQYF
DNA: TGTGCCAGCAGCTCTCCCAGGGACTTCTACGAGCAGTACTTC

size: -
V: TRBV4-3
J: TRBJ2-5
D: -
CDR3: CASSQDLSKETQYF
DNA: TGCGCCAGCAGCCAAGATCTTAGCAAAGAGACCCAGTACTTC

size: -
V: TRBV7-2
J: TRBJ2-7
D: -
CDR3: CASSLVGGGGVDEQYF
DNA: TGTGCCAGCAGCTTAGTGGGAGGGGGGGGTGTTGACGAGCAGTACTTC

size: -
V: TRBV20-1
J: TRBJ2-7
D: -
CDR3: CSASTGYEQYF
DNA: TGCAGTGCTTCCACAGGTTACGAGCAGTACTTC

size: -
V: TRBV6-1
J: TRBJ2-7
D: -
CDR3: CASRRDTPTEQYF
DNA: TGTGCCAGCAGACGGGACACTCCGACCGAGCAGTACTTC

size: once
V: TRBV7-2
J: TRBJ2-7
D: TRBD2
CDR3: CASSLDLGGSAYEQYF
DNA: TGTGCCAGCAGCTTAGATTTGGGGGGGAGCGCCTACGAGCAGTACTTC

size: -
V: TRBV30
J: TRBJ2-7
D: -
CDR3: CAWSVRQRYYEQYF
DNA: TGTGCCTGGAGTGTTAGACAGAGATACTACGAGCAGTACTTC

size: once
V: TRBV15
J: TRBJ1-1
D: -
CDR3: CATSRDLSRLQNTEAFF
DNA: TGTGCCACCAGCAGAGACCTATCTAGACTACAGAACACTGAAGCTTTCTTT

size: -
V: TRBV7-9
J: TRBJ1-2
D: TRBD1
CDR3: CASSLSTGLENYGYTF
DNA: TGTGCCAGCAGCCTATCGACAGGGTTGGAGAACTATGGCTACACCTTC

size: -
V: TRBV6-6
J: TRBJ2-5
D: TRBD1
CDR3: CASSRQGFSPQETQYF
DNA: TGTGCCAGCAGCCGACAGGGATTTTCGCCCCAAGAGACCCAGTACTTC

size: -
V: TRBV6-5
J: TRBJ1-1
D: -
CDR3: CASSLLGATEAFF
DNA: TGTGCCAGCAGCCTTCTGGGGGCTACTGAAGCTTTCTTT

size: -
V: TRBV6-5
J: TRBJ2-3
D: TRBD2
CDR3: CASSYGGRGTDTQYF
DNA: TGTGCCAGCAGTTACGGGGGGAGGGGCACAGATACGCAGTATTTT

size: few
V: TRBV28
J: TRBJ2-3
D: -
CDR3: CASSFFRYTDTQYF
DNA: TGTGCCAGCAGTTTTTTCAGGTACACAGATACGCAGTATTTT

size: -
V: TRBV5-5
J: TRBJ2-1
D: TRBD2
CDR3: CASSLAISGSSNNEQFF
DNA: TGTGCCAGCAGCTTGGCAATTAGCGGGAGTTCGAACAATGAGCAGTTCTTC

size: -
V: TRBV19
J: TRBJ1-2
D: -
CDR3: CASRTWGTNYGYTF
DNA: TGTGCCAGTAGAACCTGGGGCACTAACTATGGCTACACCTTC

size: -
V: TRBV5-1
J: TRBJ2-3
D: -
CDR3: CASSGGVVGTDTQYF
DNA: TGCGCCAGCTCCGGAGGGGTAGTTGGCACAGATACGCAGTATTTT

size: -
V: TRBV6-5
J: TRBJ1-3
D: -
CDR3: CASSYSYRNSGNTIYF
DNA: TGTGCCAGCAGTTACTCTTACAGGAACTCTGGAAACACCATATATTTT

size: -
V: TRBV5-1
J: TRBJ2-7
D: TRBD1
CDR3: CASSEDRGVYEQYF
DNA: TGCGCCAGCAGCGAGGACAGGGGCGTCTACGAGCAGTACTTC